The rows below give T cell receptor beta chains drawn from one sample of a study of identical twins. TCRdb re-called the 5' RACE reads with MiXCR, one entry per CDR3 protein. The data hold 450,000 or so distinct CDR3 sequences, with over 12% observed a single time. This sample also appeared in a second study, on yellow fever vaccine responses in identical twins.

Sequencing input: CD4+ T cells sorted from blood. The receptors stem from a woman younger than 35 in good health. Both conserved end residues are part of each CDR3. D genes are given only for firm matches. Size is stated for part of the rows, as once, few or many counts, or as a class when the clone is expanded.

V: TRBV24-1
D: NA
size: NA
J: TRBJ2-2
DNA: TGTGCCACCAGTGATTCCCGGACAGCGAACACCGGGGAGCTGTTTTTT
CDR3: CATSDSRTANTGELFF

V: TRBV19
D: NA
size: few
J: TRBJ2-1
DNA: TGTGCCAGTATGAGGGGGGGGGCCTACAATGAGCAGTTCTTC
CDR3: CASMRGGAYNEQFF

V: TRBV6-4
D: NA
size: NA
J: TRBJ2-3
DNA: TGTGCCAGCAGTGAGCAAGGGGGAACCACAGATACGCAGTATTTT
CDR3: CASSEQGGTTDTQYF

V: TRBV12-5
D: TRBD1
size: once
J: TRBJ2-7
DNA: TGTGCTAGTGGTTTCTCGGACAGGGGAATCGACGAGCAGTACTTC
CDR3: CASGFSDRGIDEQYF

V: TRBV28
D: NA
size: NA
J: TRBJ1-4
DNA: TGTGCCAGCAGTTTCCAGGGTGGCTCACATAATGAAAAACTGTTTTTT
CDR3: CASSFQGGSHNEKLFF

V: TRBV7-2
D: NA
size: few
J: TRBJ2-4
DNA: TGTGCCAGCAGCTTATCTCGCGCCAAAAACATTCAGTACTTC
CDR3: CASSLSRAKNIQYF

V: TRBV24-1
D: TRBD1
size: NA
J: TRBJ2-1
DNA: TGTGCCACCAGTGATCCCACAGGGGTCAATGAGCAGTTCTTC
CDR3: CATSDPTGVNEQFF

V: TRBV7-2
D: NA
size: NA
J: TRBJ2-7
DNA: TGTGCCAGCAGATCCCCAGGGGCAAACTCCGGCGAGCAGTACTTC
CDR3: CASRSPGANSGEQYF

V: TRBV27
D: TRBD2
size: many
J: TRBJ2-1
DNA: TGTGCCAGCAGTTTAAGTCGACTAGCGAACAATGAGCAGTTCTTC
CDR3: CASSLSRLANNEQFF

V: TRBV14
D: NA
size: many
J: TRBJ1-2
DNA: TGTGCCAGCAGGGGCCGTTATTATGGCTACACCTTC
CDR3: CASRGRYYGYTF

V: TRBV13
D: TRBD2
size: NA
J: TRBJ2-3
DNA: TGTGCCAGCAGCGCCCCTAGCGGGGTCACAGATACGCAGTATTTT
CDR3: CASSAPSGVTDTQYF

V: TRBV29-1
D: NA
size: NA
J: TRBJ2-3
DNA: TGCAGCGTTGACGGGGCAGATACGCAGTATTTT
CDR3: CSVDGADTQYF

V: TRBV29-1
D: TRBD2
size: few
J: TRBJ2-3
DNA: TGCAGCGTTTTGTGGGCCCGGACTAGCGGGAGGTCGGATACGCAGTATTTT
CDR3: CSVLWARTSGRSDTQYF

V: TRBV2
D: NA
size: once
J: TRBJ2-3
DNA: TGTGCCAGCAGTGCGACGGGAGTTGAAGATACGCAGTATTTT
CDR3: CASSATGVEDTQYF

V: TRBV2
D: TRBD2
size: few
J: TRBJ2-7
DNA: TGTGCCAGCCTACCGGGACTAGCGGGGGAAGAGCAGTACTTC
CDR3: CASLPGLAGEEQYF

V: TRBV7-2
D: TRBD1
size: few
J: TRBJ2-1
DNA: TGTGCCAGCAGCGACAGGACAGGAGGAAACAATGAGCAGTTCTTC
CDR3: CASSDRTGGNNEQFF

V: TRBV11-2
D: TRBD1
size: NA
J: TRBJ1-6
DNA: TGTGCCAGCAGCCGGGGACAGGGGTATTCACCCCTCCACTTT
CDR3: CASSRGQGYSPLHF

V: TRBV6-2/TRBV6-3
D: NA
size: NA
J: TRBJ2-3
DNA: TGTGCCAGCAGTTACCCAACAATGGAAAGCGGCACAGATACGCAGTATTTT
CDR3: CASSYPTMESGTDTQYF

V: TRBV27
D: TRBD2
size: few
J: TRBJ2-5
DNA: TGTGCCAGCAGCCCACTAGCGGGAGGGCCACAGACCCAGTACTTC
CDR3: CASSPLAGGPQTQYF

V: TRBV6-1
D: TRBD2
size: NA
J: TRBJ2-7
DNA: TGTGCCAGCAGGCGGACTAGCGGGGGCTTGGAGCAGTACTTC
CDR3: CASRRTSGGLEQYF

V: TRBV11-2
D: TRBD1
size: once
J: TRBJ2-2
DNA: TGTGCCAGCAGCTTACGAGGACAGGGGACCACCGGGGAGCTGTTTTTT
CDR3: CASSLRGQGTTGELFF

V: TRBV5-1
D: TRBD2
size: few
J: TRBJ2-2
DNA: TGCGCCAGCAGCTTGGCCCCTAGCGGGACGAACACCGGGGAGCTGTTTTTT
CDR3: CASSLAPSGTNTGELFF

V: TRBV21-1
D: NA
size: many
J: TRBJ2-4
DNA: TGTGCCAGGCCCTGGTCCGGCCACCGGGACAGAGGAGCCAAAAACATTCAGTACTTC
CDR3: CARPWSGHRDRGAKNIQYF

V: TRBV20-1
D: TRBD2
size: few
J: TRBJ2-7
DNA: TGCAGTGCTAGGGTAGCGGGGGGTTCCTACGAGCAGTACTTC
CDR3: CSARVAGGSYEQYF

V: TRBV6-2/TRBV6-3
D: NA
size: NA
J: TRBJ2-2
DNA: TGTGCCAGCAGCCAACAGAGGGAGCTGTTTTTT
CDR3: CASSQQRELFF

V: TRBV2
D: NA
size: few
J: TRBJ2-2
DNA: TGTGCCAGCAGCCTGATAACAATCGCCGGGGAGCTGTTTTTT
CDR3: CASSLITIAGELFF

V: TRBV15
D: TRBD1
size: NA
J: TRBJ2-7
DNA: TGTGCCACCAGCAGACCTGGACAGGGGAGGGACGAGCAGTACTTC
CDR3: CATSRPGQGRDEQYF

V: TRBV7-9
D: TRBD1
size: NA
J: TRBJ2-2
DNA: TGTGCCAGCAGCCCGAGGACAGGGCTCGACGGGGAGCTGTTTTTT
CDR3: CASSPRTGLDGELFF

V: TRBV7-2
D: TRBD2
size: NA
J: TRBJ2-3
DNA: TGTGCCAGCAGCTTAGCGCAAAGCGGGAGTGGTGGAGATACGCAGTATTTT
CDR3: CASSLAQSGSGGDTQYF

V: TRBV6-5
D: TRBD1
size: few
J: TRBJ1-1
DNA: TGTGCCAGCAGTTACCTCCGACAGGGAAAGAACACTGAAGCTTTCTTT
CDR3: CASSYLRQGKNTEAFF

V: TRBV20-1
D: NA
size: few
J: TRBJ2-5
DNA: TGCAGTGCTAGAGGCCCAGGGGGGCAAGAGACCCAGTACTTC
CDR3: CSARGPGGQETQYF

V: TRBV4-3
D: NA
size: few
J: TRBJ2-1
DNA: TGCGCCAGCAGCCAAGAAGGGGGGGGGAATTACAATGAGCAGTTCTTC
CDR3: CASSQEGGGNYNEQFF

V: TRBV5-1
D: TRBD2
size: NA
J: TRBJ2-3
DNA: TGCGCCAGCAGGCCTCTCGGGACTAGCGGGAGTGTAGATACGCAGTATTTT
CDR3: CASRPLGTSGSVDTQYF

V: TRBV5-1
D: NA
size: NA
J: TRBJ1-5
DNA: TGCGCCAGCAGCTGGGCAGGAGATAGCAATCAGCCCCAGCATTTT
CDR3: CASSWAGDSNQPQHF

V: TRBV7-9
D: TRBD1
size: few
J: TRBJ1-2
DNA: TGTGCCAGCAGCTTTGGACAGGGGACAACTAACTATGGCTACACCTTC
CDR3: CASSFGQGTTNYGYTF

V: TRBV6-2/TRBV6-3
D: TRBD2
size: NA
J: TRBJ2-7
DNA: TGTGCCAGCAGTTACGGGACTAGCGGGAGGGCCTACGAGCAGTACTTC
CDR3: CASSYGTSGRAYEQYF

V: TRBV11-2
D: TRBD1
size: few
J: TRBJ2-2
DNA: TGTGCCAGCAGCTCTCTAAGACAGGGAAACGGGGAGCTGTTTTTT
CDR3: CASSSLRQGNGELFF

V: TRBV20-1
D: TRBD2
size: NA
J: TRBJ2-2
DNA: TGCAGTGCACAAGAAAGCGGGACGGGGACCGGGGAGCTGTTTTTT
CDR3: CSAQESGTGTGELFF

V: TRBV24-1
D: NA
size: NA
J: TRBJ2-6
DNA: TGTGCCACCAGTGGGAGGGAGACAGACTCTGGGGCCAACGTCCTGACTTTC
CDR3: CATSGRETDSGANVLTF

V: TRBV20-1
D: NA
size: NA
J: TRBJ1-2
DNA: TGCAGTGCTACGGGGGATGTCGGCTACACCTTC
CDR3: CSATGDVGYTF

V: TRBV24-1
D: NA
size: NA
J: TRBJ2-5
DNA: TGTGCCACCAGTGACCTGGCTAGCGTCCAAGAGACCCAGTACTTC
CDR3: CATSDLASVQETQYF

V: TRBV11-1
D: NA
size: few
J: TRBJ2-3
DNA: TGTGCCAGCAGCGGAGGTGGAACCAGGGGAGGGAACACAGATACGCAGTATTTT
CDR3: CASSGGGTRGGNTDTQYF

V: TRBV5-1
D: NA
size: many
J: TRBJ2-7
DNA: TGCGCCAGCAGTACGGGGGCGACAGGCCCCTACGAGCAGTACTTC
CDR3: CASSTGATGPYEQYF

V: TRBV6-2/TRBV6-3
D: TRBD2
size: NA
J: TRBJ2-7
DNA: TGTGCCACGCGACTAGCGGGAGGCTACGAGCAGTACTTC
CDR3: CATRLAGGYEQYF

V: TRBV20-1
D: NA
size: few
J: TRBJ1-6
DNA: TGCAGTGCTAGAGATGCAGGGCGAAATTCACCCCTCCACTTT
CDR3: CSARDAGRNSPLHF

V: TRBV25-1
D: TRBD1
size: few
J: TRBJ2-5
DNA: TGTGCCAGCAGTGAACGATTACGGCGCAGGGGGCGCGGAGAGACCCAGTACTTC
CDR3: CASSERLRRRGRGETQYF

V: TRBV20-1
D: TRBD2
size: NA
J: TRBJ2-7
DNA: TGCAGTGCTAGAGGCGGACTAGCGGGAGGAATCTCCTACGAGCAGTACTTC
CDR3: CSARGGLAGGISYEQYF

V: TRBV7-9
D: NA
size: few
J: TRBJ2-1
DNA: TGTGCCAGCAGCTTTCCAAGCTTGGGGGGCGGAAATGAGCAGTTCTTC
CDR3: CASSFPSLGGGNEQFF

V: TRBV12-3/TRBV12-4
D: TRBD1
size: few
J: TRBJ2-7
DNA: TGTGCCAGCAGTTTCCACCCGGGACAGGGGGGTTACGAGCAGTACTTC
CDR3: CASSFHPGQGGYEQYF

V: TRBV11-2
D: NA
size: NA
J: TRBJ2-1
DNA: TGTGCCAGCAGCTTAGATCGGAAGAGCTCCTACAATGAGCAGTTCTTC
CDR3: CASSLDRKSSYNEQFF

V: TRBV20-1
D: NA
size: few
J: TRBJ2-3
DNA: TGCAGTGCCATCGACACCGGGGGTTTTGCAGATACGCAGTATTTT
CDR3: CSAIDTGGFADTQYF

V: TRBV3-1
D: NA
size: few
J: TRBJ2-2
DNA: TGTGCCAGCAGCCAATCTTGGGGGCAGAACACCGGGGAGCTGTTTTTT
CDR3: CASSQSWGQNTGELFF

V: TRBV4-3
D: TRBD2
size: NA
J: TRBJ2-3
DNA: TGCGCCAGCAGCCAGGAACAGAGATGGGGGACTACTACAGATACGCAGTATTTT
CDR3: CASSQEQRWGTTTDTQYF

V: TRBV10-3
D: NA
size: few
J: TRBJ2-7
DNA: TGTGCCATCAGTGAAGGGGGTGGTGGGTCTAACGAGCAGTACTTC
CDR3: CAISEGGGGSNEQYF

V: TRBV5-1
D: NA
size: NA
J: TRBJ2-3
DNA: TGCGCCAGCAGCTTCGGACAGCACACAGATACGCAGTATTTT
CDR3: CASSFGQHTDTQYF

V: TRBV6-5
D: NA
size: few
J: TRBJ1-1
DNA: TGTGCCAGCAGTTACTCGTCCGTGAACACTGAAGCTTTCTTT
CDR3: CASSYSSVNTEAFF

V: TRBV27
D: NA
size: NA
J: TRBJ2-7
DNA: TGTGCCAGCACCTTTTCAGGGGCGGCGCACGAGCAGTACTTC
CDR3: CASTFSGAAHEQYF

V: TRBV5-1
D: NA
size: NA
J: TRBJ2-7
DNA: TGCGCCAGCAGCTTGGGGTGGGACACAGCCTACGAGCAGTACTTC
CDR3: CASSLGWDTAYEQYF

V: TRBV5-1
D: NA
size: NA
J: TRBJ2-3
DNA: TGCGCCAGCAGCTTGGAATGGGGGGACGGCACAGATACGCAGTATTTT
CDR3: CASSLEWGDGTDTQYF